Each of the 29 T cell receptor beta chains below was sequenced from the same sample in a study of cytomegalovirus exposure and HLA in healthy donors. The primer mix had 60 Vbeta and 13 Jbeta primers. Sequenced by immunoSEQ multiplex PCR; TCRdb stores in-frame clones only, minus some. The repertoire holds more than 100,000 clones, with around 72% as singletons. Sequenced input: PBMCs. These receptors originate from a woman aged 40 to 49 in good health and CMV-seropositive.

V and J are TRBV20-1 and TRBJ2-1; no reliable D call. Trimming shortened V by 3 bases and J by 4 bases, and 4 bases separated the two germline ends. This CDR3 comprises 11 residues. Germline V gene data show CDR1 as DFQATT and CDR2 as SNEGSKA (reference sequence). The CDR3 sequence: CSASYYNEQFF. Written as DNA, the CDR3 is TGCAGTGCTAGCTATTACAATGAGCAGTTCTTC.

The gene calls are TRBV7-9 and TRBJ2-7, with D possibly matching TRBD1 (6 bases). V lost 5 bases to trimming and J lost 0 bases, with 8 bases between them. The CDR3 covers 13 residues. Germline loops: CDR1 SEHNR, CDR2 FQNEAQ (reference sequence). Here the CDR3 DNA reads TGTGCCAGCAGCGACAGGCGCTCCTACGAGCAGTACTTC. Translating it yields CASSDRRSYEQYF.

This clone was seen just once. The chain is built from TRBV25-1 and TRBJ1-2; possible D gene TRBD1, 5 bases. The CDR3 loop spans 14 amino acids. V lost 4 bases to trimming and J lost 5 bases, with 14 bases between them. The germline V gene encodes CDR1 MGHDK and CDR2 SYGVNS. For the CDR3, the DNA is TGTGCCAGCAGTGTACTTGGGGCGGGGTATGGCTACACCTTC. It specifies CASSVLGAGYGYTF.

This clone was seen a handful of times. This chain's CDR3 is CASNSGHRIEAFF. The CDR3 region has the DNA TGTGCCAGCAACTCGGGACACAGGATTGAAGCTTTCTTT. V and J are TRBV7-9 and TRBJ1-1; the D gene is possibly TRBD1 (6 bases). The V end was cut by 7 bases, the J end by 7 bases, with 16 bases between. The CDR3 length is 13 residues. CDR1 and CDR2 (germline): SEHNR, FQNEAQ (reference sequence).

This clone has just one count. J is TRBJ1-2 and V is TRBV5-1; possibly TRBD1 for D (5 bases). The CDR3 totals 16 residues. Germline V gene sequence: CDR1 SGHRS, CDR2 YFSETQ. The ends were cut back, 0 bases at V and 6 bases at J, with 18 bases in the middle. Here the CDR3 reads CASSLEATRGYNGYTF. The CDR3 nucleotides read TGCGCCAGCAGCTTGGAGGCCACCCGGGGGTACAATGGCTACACCTTC.

The V and J genes are TRBV5-1 and TRBJ1-5; D may be TRBD1 (5 bases). There are 13 residues in the CDR3. The germline gives CDR1 SGHRS, CDR2 YFSETQ. Deletions cut 4 bases from V and 6 bases from J, with 11 bases between. CDR3 DNA: TGCGCCAGCAGCGTAGATCAGGGTCAGCCCCAGCATTTT. This gives the protein CASSVDQGQPQHF.

The CDR3 reads CASSLEENEQFF. The DNA for the CDR3 is TGCGCCAGCAGCTTAGAGGAAAATGAGCAGTTCTTC. The chain has TRBV5-1 and TRBJ2-1, with D uncertain. V lost 2 bases to trimming and J lost 7 bases, with 7 bases between them. This CDR3 comprises 12 residues. Per the germline V gene, CDR1 is SGHRS and CDR2 is YFSETQ. Full variable domain (missing parts from reference TRBV5-1 and TRBJ2-1): KAGVTQTPRYLIKTRGQQVTLSCSPISGHRSVSWYQQTPGQGLQFLFEYFSETQRNKGNFPGRFSGRQFSNSRSEMNVSTLELGDSALYLCASSLEENEQFFGPGTRLTVL.

V and J are TRBV19 and TRBJ1-5, with D maybe TRBD1 (6 bases). This CDR3 has 15 residues. Trimming stripped 5 bases from V and 0 bases from J, with 11 bases between. The germline V gene encodes CDR1 LNHDA and CDR2 SQIVND (reference sequence). The DNA of the CDR3 is TGTGCCAGTAGTCCCCGGACAGATAGCAATCAGCCCCAGCATTTT. Protein product: CASSPRTDSNQPQHF.

The chain carries TRBV11-2 and TRBJ2-5; D is uncertain. Germline V lookup: CDR1 SGHAT, CDR2 FQNNGV. The V end lost 1 base, the J end lost 6 bases, and 9 bases lay between the germline ends. This CDR3 is 13 amino acids long. CDR3 sequence reads: CASSLADYQTQYF. As DNA, the CDR3 is TGTGCCAGCAGCTTAGCAGATTATCAGACCCAGTACTTC.

The rearrangement links TRBV6-1 to TRBJ2-7; a weak D match, TRBD1 (5 bases). The CDR3 covers 14 residues. V gave up 7 bases and J gave up 3 bases, with 16 bases separating them. The germline gives CDR1 MNHNS, CDR2 SASEGT. This CDR3 reads CASTDMGRSYEQYF. CDR3 nucleotide sequence: TGTGCCAGCACGGACATGGGGCGCAGCTACGAGCAGTACTTC.

The chain joins TRBV19 to TRBJ1-5, with TRBD1 matching over 7 bases. CDR3 length: 14 amino acids. The germline CDR1 and CDR2 sequences are LNHDA and SQIVND (reference sequence). V shed 7 bases and J 3 bases; nucleotides not matched to a gene: 6. This chain's CDR3 is CASTTGADNQPQHF. CDR3 DNA sequence: TGTGCCAGTACCACAGGGGCGGACAATCAGCCCCAGCATTTT.

With regard to this clone: This sample also contains other DNA sequences that code for the same CDR3. The chain combines TRBV5-1 with TRBJ2-2, with 9 bases identical to TRBD1. V lost 3 bases and J lost 5; bases outside the gene matches: 5. This CDR3 is built from 15 residues. In germline, CDR1 is SGHRS, CDR2 YFSETQ. CDR3: CASSWGTGSTGELFF. CDR3 coding DNA: TGCGCCAGCAGCTGGGGGACAGGGTCAACCGGGGAGCTGTTTTTT.

This clone turned up a few times. V is TRBV11-1 and J is TRBJ1-2; 8 bases are shared with TRBD1. The ends lost 5 bases at V and 5 bases at J; junction bases unmatched: 4. Germline assignment: CDR1 SGHAT and CDR2 FQDESV (reference sequence). The CDR3 runs to 13 residues. The CDR3 is CASSPGTGYGYTF. The CDR3 region has the DNA TGTGCCAGCAGCCCCGGGACAGGTTATGGCTACACCTTC. The variable domain in full, completed from reference TRBV11-1 and TRBJ1-2, reads EAEVAQSPRYKITEKSQAVAFWCDPISGHATLYWYRQILGQGPELLVQFQDESVVDDSQLPKDRFSAERLKGVDSTLKIQPAELGDSAMYLCASSPGTGYGYTFGSGTRLTVV.

This clone has just one count. The V and J genes are TRBV25-1 and TRBJ2-4, with 7 nucleotides matching TRBD2. This CDR3 has 17 amino acids. Germline values: CDR1 MGHDK, CDR2 SYGVNS. Unmatched junction bases numbered 15, after V lost 3 bases and J lost 7 bases. The CDR3 DNA follows: TGTGCCAGCAGTGAGCCTGCGGGGAGGGGTGGAAGGAACATTCAGTACTTC. Translated, it gives CASSEPAGRGGRNIQYF.

This clone occurred a few times. The genes are TRBV18 and TRBJ2-5; the D gene is possibly TRBD2 (6 bases). V was cut by 2 bases and J by 7 bases, with 14 bases left in between. This CDR3 has 14 amino acids. From germline, CDR1 is KGHSH and CDR2 LQKENI. CDR3 sequence (DNA): TGTGCCAGCTCACCAGACCGGGACTCCGGGACCCAGTACTTC. Its translation is CASSPDRDSGTQYF.

The rearrangement uses TRBV6-1 and TRBJ1-5; 9 bases line up with TRBD1. After removal of 4 bases from V and 5 bases from J, the junction contained 3 bases not matched to a gene. CDR3 size: 14 residues. Germline V CDR1 and CDR2: MNHNS, SASEGT. The CDR3 DNA reads TGTGCCAGCAGTGGGGACAGGGAATATCAGCCCCAGCATTTT. Translated: CASSGDREYQPQHF.

V gene TRBV14 combines with J gene TRBJ2-1; D not certain. This CDR3 is built from 13 residues. The V gene lost 2 bases and the J gene lost 9 bases, with 11 bases spanning the gap. Germline loops: CDR1 SGHDN, CDR2 FVKESK. CDR3: CASSQSRSTEQFF. In DNA form, the CDR3 reads TGTGCCAGCAGCCAAAGTAGGAGCACTGAGCAGTTCTTC.

The V gene is TRBV9, the J gene TRBJ1-4, with 8 bases identical to TRBD1. J lost 8 bases, V lost 3 bases, and 9 bases had no gene match. The germline V gene has CDR1 SGDLS and CDR2 YYNGEE. The CDR3 consists of 15 residues. The CDR3 reads CASSASGQGNEKLFF. The CDR3 nucleotides are TGTGCCAGCAGCGCCTCCGGACAGGGAAACGAAAAACTGTTTTTT.

The rearrangement joins TRBV5-4 to TRBJ1-2; D perhaps matches TRBD1 (5 bases). V lost 0 bases and J lost 7, with 19 bases in between. The CDR3 spans 16 residues. The germline V gene encodes CDR1 SGHNT and CDR2 YYREEE (reference sequence). CDR3 region: CASSLGQGIDWGGYTF. The CDR3 DNA reads TGTGCCAGCAGCTTGGGCCAGGGAATCGATTGGGGTGGCTACACCTTC. The full variable domain, completed using reference TRBV5-4 and TRBJ1-2, is ETGVTQSPTHLIKTRGQQVTLRCSSQSGHNTVSWYQQALGQGPQFIFQYYREEENGRGNFPPRFSGLQFPNYSSELNVNALELDDSALYLCASSLGQGIDWGGYTFGSGTRLTVV.

The CDR3 DNA is TGCGCCAGCAGCTTGGCCCGGGCAGGGAGGGACGAGCAGTACTTC. Translation: CASSLARAGRDEQYF. This sequence joins TRBV5-1 and TRBJ2-7; 7 nucleotides line up with TRBD2. Trimming cost V 0 bases and J 5 bases; bases outside gene matches: 8. Germline V lookup: CDR1 SGHRS, CDR2 YFSETQ. The CDR3 has 15 amino acids.

The chain carries TRBV2 and TRBJ1-2, with D hard to call. CDR1 and CDR2 from the germline V gene are SNHLY and FYNNEI. V was trimmed by 1 base and J by 8 bases, leaving 11 bases between them. This CDR3 has 13 amino acids. The CDR3 DNA is TGTGCCAGCAGTGAAGGGGCAGAAATAGGCTACACCTTC. This translates into CASSEGAEIGYTF.

Only one count was recorded for this clone. V usage is TRBV5-1 and J usage is TRBJ2-1, with 7 bases identical to TRBD1. Germline-derived CDR1 and CDR2 are SGHRS and YFSETQ. V dropped 4 bases and J dropped 7; count of bases not matched to a gene: 8. The CDR3 runs to 14 residues. In DNA form, the CDR3 reads TGCGCCAGCAGCCTTGCGACAGGGCTAAATGAGCAGTTCTTC. This codes for CASSLATGLNEQFF.

In its sample, this clone was seen many times. The V and J genes are TRBV29-1 and TRBJ2-2, with D possibly matching TRBD1 (5 bases). This CDR3 comprises 13 residues. V was shortened by 4 bases and J by 0 bases, with 6 bases between the two germline ends. Looked up from germline, CDR1 is SQVTM and CDR2 is ANQGSEA. Here the CDR3 reads CSVATANTGELFF. The CDR3 DNA reads as TGCAGCGTTGCGACAGCGAACACCGGGGAGCTGTTTTTT.

The rearrangement uses TRBV7-9 and TRBJ2-5; TRBD1 aligns across 7 bases. The CDR3 runs 15 residues. The V segment lost 4 bases and the J segment 1 base; nucleotides outside the gene matches: 6. CDR1 is SEHNR, CDR2 FQNEAQ, per germline (reference sequence). The CDR3 region is CASSSTRTGQETQYF. As DNA, the CDR3 is TGTGCCAGCAGCTCCACGCGGACAGGCCAAGAGACCCAGTACTTC.

In this sample, this clone turned up a few times. The rearrangement uses TRBV4-1 and TRBJ1-2, with TRBD1 identical over 10 bases. The V and J ends lost 3 bases and 1 base, in that order; junction bases with no gene match: 2. CDR1 is MGHRA, CDR2 YSYEKL, per germline. This CDR3 has 15 amino acids. The chain's CDR3 is CASSQGQGNNYGYTF. CDR3 bases: TGCGCCAGCAGCCAGGGACAGGGGAATAACTATGGCTACACCTTC.

With respect to this clone: Sequence at one end of the junction differs from germline and may be a read error. The rearrangement uses TRBV7-7 and TRBJ2-7, with 10 bases aligning to TRBD2. The germline gives CDR1 SSHAT, CDR2 FNYEAQ (reference sequence). This CDR3 has 15 residues. In DNA, the CDR3 is TGTGCTAGCAGCTTAGACCCTAGCGGGGGCTACGAGCAGTACTTC. It translates to CASSLDPSGGYEQYF.

The CDR3 sequence: CASSPTGGRYEQYF. The CDR3 DNA sequence: TGTGCCAGCAGCCCTACAGGGGGTCGTTACGAGCAGTACTTC. The chain is built from TRBV13 and TRBJ2-7; 8 bases line up with TRBD1. V was clipped by 5 bases and J by 4 bases; unmatched bases: 7. This CDR3 has 14 residues. Germline assignment: CDR1 PRHDT and CDR2 FYEKMQ (reference sequence).

This chain links TRBV2 with TRBJ1-4, with 10 bases matching TRBD1. Germline lookup yields CDR1 SNHLY and CDR2 FYNNEI. This CDR3 region has 15 residues. The junction had 5 bases not matched to a gene; V was cut back by 0 bases and J by 10 bases. The CDR3 region has the DNA TGTGCCAGCAGTGAAGCCGGGACAGGGGCAGGAAAACTGTTTTTT. Residues: CASSEAGTGAGKLFF.

The chain uses TRBV9 and TRBJ1-1; 9 positions match TRBD1. The trim removed 4 bases at V and 8 bases at J, leaving 3 bases unmatched. The CDR3 consists of 12 residues. The germline V gene encodes CDR1 SGDLS and CDR2 YYNGEE. CDR3 in amino acids: CASSPGTGEAFF. The CDR3 nucleotides read TGTGCCAGCAGCCCGGGGACAGGGGAAGCTTTCTTT. Full variable domain (rest looked up from reference TRBV9 and TRBJ1-1): DSGVTQTPKHLITATGQRVTLRCSPRSGDLSVYWYQQSLDQGLQFLIQYYNGEERAKGNILERFSAQQFPDLHSELNLSSLELGDSALYFCASSPGTGEAFFGQGTRLTVV.